The next 10 T cell receptor beta chains were all read from a single sample in a study of technical replicates of blood from a few donors (dated by TCRdb to 2016 to 2017). Library preparation employed the immunoSEQ multiplex PCR assay. TCRdb took over this immuneACCESS table, retaining in-frame rearrangements with V and J assigned. Such tables are incomplete; in checked studies, under half of the missing clones stem from an unresolved V gene, and the remainder is unexplained. This sample has more than 75,000 clones in its table, and 96% of those were observed once. Approximately 0.39% of the sample is in the top ten clones. The sample consisted of T cells isolated from PBMCs. These receptors were collected from a human donor in good health.

V gene TRBV30 combines with J gene TRBJ2-1; 8 nucleotides agree with TRBD2. Looked up from germline, CDR1 is GTSNPN and CDR2 is SVGIG (reference sequence). The CDR3 contains 14 residues. Trimming took 0 bases from V and 2 from J; bases not matched to a gene: 0. Written as DNA, the CDR3 is TGTGCCTGGAGTGTACTAGCGGCCTACAATGAGCAGTTCTTC. This codes for CAWSVLAAYNEQFF.

The chain combines TRBV27 with TRBJ2-4; weak D call: TRBD2 (6 bases). Between the trimmed V and J ends, which lost 0 bases and 8 bases, there was a span of 14 bases. The CDR3 consists of 15 residues. CDR1 is MNHEY, CDR2 SMNVEV, per germline (reference sequence). CDR3 amino acids: CASSLSAGTVYIQYF. CDR3 in DNA: TGTGCCAGCAGTTTATCGGCCGGGACTGTTTACATTCAGTACTTC.

This rearrangement joins TRBV7-2 to TRBJ2-5; a weak D match, TRBD2 (5 bases). This CDR3 is built from 14 residues. The V gene lost 2 bases and the J gene lost 1 base, with 8 bases spanning the gap. Germline V gene lookup returns CDR1 SGHTA and CDR2 FQGNSA. DNA for the CDR3: TGTGCCAGCAGCTTATCCGGAGGCCAAGAGACCCAGTACTTC. This gives the protein CASSLSGGQETQYF.

The rearrangement links TRBV28 to TRBJ2-7, with TRBD1 matching 8 bases. Looked up from germline, CDR1 is MDHEN and CDR2 is SYDVKM. With 10 bases clipped from V and 3 bases from J, the junction kept 14 bases outside the gene matches. This CDR3 has 15 residues. As DNA, the CDR3 is TGTGCCACTACAGGATCCGGGACAGGAGACTACGAGCAGTACTTC. It specifies CATTGSGTGDYEQYF.

The V gene is TRBV5-1, the J gene TRBJ2-5; 8 positions agree with TRBD2. V was clipped by 1 base and J by 2 bases; unmatched bases: 4. This CDR3 is 15 amino acids long. The V gene's germline CDR1 is SGHRS and CDR2 YFSETQ. The CDR3 region is CASSLILAGQETQYF. The CDR3 DNA reads as TGCGCCAGCAGCTTGATCTTAGCGGGACAAGAGACCCAGTACTTC.

The chain is built from TRBV5-1 and TRBJ1-2; the D is unclear. This CDR3 contains 14 residues. In germline, CDR1 is SGHRS, CDR2 YFSETQ. The V end was cut by 4 bases, the J end by 7 bases, with 17 bases between. The CDR3 sequence: CASSLETRISGYTF. The CDR3 nucleotides read TGCGCCAGCAGCCTAGAAACACGGATCTCTGGCTACACCTTC.

The chain employs TRBV5-5 and TRBJ2-2; 7 bases agree with TRBD1. From germline, CDR1 is SGHKS and CDR2 YYEKEE (reference sequence). The CDR3 spans 15 residues. V gave up 2 bases and J gave up 5 bases; unmatched junction bases: 6. CDR3 residues: CASSFRQGITGELFF. The CDR3 nucleotides are TGTGCCAGCAGCTTCCGACAGGGAATAACCGGGGAGCTGTTTTTT. The entire variable domain, with the rest obtained from reference TRBV5-5 and TRBJ2-2, is as follows: DAGVTQSPTHLIKTRGQQVTLRCSPISGHKSVSWYQQVLGQGPQFIFQYYEKEERGRGNFPDRFSARQFPNYSSELNVNALLLGDSALYLCASSFRQGITGELFFGEGSRLTVL.

V is TRBV27 and J is TRBJ1-1; D is perhaps TRBD1 (5 bases). Germline V gene sequence: CDR1 MNHEY, CDR2 SMNVEV (reference sequence). The CDR3 runs 14 residues. The germline V and J ends were trimmed by 7 bases and 10 bases, with 22 bases remaining between them. The CDR3 region is CASTSRAERWGAFF. As DNA, the CDR3 is TGTGCCAGCACGAGCAGGGCAGAAAGATGGGGAGCTTTCTTT.

The V and J genes are TRBV5-4 and TRBJ1-1; TRBD1 is a possible D gene (5 bases). The CDR3 loop spans 14 amino acids. Trimming pared 4 bases from V and 2 bases from J, leaving 12 bases between. Germline CDR1 SGHNT, CDR2 YYREEE (reference sequence). This chain's CDR3 is CASSMGLHNTEAFF. CDR3 bases: TGTGCCAGCAGCATGGGACTCCATAACACTGAAGCTTTCTTT.

This chain connects TRBV7-9 to TRBJ1-1, with a possible D match to TRBD1 (5 bases). The germline V gene encodes CDR1 SEHNR and CDR2 FQNEAQ (reference sequence). This CDR3 contains 13 residues. The V end lost 3 bases, the J end lost 4 bases, and 9 bases lay between the germline ends. The CDR3 DNA sequence: TGTGCCAGCAGCTTCGGGGGAGCCACTGAAGCTTTCTTT. It encodes CASSFGGATEAFF.